This T cell receptor (beta chain) was sequenced for a study of cytomegalovirus exposure and HLA in healthy donors. The junction had 2 bases not matched to a gene; V was cut back by 4 bases and J by 0 bases. Per the germline V gene, CDR1 is SGHRS and CDR2 is YFSETQ. CDR3 length equals 16 residues. Both 60 Vbeta primers and 13 Jbeta primers went into the PCR. The repertoire was sequenced with immunoSEQ multiplex PCR; TCRdb's copy has only in-frame clones and lacks some. The profile shows around 160,000 clones, around 86% of them singletons. On this clone itself: Its antigen is still unknown.

The study, taken as a whole, reports: In a later analysis, compared with equally common non-associated chains, HLA-associated beta chains were more expanded.

The sequence was obtained from a man between 45 and 60 years old in good health and CMV-seropositive. J is TRBJ2-3 and V is TRBV5-1, with 13 bases that match TRBD2. Sequenced material: PBMCs. The CDR3 region has the DNA TGCGCCAGCAGCCCGGGACTAGCGGGAAGCACAGATACGCAGTATTTT. It yields the protein CASSPGLAGSTDTQYF.